The present entry profiles one T cell receptor beta chain with its context. Its antigen is not identified. The sample belongs to a study of cytomegalovirus exposure and HLA in healthy donors. V was clipped by 2 bases and J by 6 bases, with 2 bases between them. Germline assignment: CDR1 SGHRS and CDR2 YFSETQ. The CDR3 contains 10 residues. Study outcomes and limitations: Researchers reportedly found TCR beta sequences accurately predicted most subjects' HLA-A and HLA-B alleles. Investigators reported under 200 TCR beta chains as tied to cytomegalovirus. Sequencing depth roughly uniform across donors was assumed in presence/absence analyses.

Primers for the PCR totalled 60 Vbeta and 13 Jbeta. In the authors' workflow: Among the unique TCR beta chains that a later analysis counted, 80 million to 100 million in all, about 11 million were shared. Data came from immunoSEQ multiplex PCR; TCRdb stores just in-frame clones and leaves some out. D and trimming were read from the DNA, whereas the V and J calls and clone size are those reported in that table. Of about 120,000 clones listed, about two thirds are singletons. This chain uses TRBV5-1 with TRBJ1-2; D is ambiguous. The sequence was obtained from a young man in good health and CMV-seronegative. The sequencing sample was made of PBMCs. CDR3 protein: CASSFDGYTF. The CDR3 DNA sequence: TGCGCCAGCAGCTTCGATGGCTACACCTTC.